This T cell receptor beta chain was documented in a study of T cells after yellow fever vaccination. Notes on the study in general: Although most clonotypes did not, a small share appeared in both CD4 and CD8 compartments. Reappearance after the booster was seen for most primary-vaccination clones, at 95% to 97% CD4 and about 90% CD8.

Making TCR cDNA involved 5'RACE template switching, which added UMIs and a universal primer site. TCRdb redid the calling of the 5' RACE reads with MiXCR, one entry per CDR3 protein. Of hundreds of thousands of distinct CDR3 sequences listed, under 7.5% are singletons. This clonotype was counted many times. Its antigen is undetermined. The germline V gene encodes CDR1 SQVTM and CDR2 ANQGSEA. CDR3 length equals 12 residues. V lost 2 bases to trimming and J lost 5 bases, with 9 bases between them. This sample comprised PBMCs, obtained 5 days after the yellow fever booster vaccination. The receptor was isolated from a man aged 25-45 years who received the YFV17D yellow fever vaccine. The chain uses TRBV29-1 and TRBJ2-5; tentative D call: TRBD2 (6 bases). For the CDR3, the DNA is TGCAGCGTTGAACTAGCGACTGAGACCCAGTACTTC. This sequence encodes CSVELATETQYF.